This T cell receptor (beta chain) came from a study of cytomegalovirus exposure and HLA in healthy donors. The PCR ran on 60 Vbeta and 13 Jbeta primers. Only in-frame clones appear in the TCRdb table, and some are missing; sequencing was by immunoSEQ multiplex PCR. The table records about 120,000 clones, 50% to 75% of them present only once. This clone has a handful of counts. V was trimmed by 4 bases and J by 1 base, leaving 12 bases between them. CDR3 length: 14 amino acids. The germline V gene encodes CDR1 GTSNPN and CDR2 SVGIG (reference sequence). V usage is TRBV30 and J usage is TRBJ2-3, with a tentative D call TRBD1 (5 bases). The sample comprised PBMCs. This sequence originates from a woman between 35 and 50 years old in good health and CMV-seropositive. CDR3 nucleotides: TGTGCCTGGATAGACAGAAAAGGCACAGATACGCAGTATTTT. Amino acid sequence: CAWIDRKGTDTQYF. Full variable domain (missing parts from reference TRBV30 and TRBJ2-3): SQTIHQWPATLVQPVGSPLSLECTVEGTSNPNLYWYRQAAGRGLQLLFYSVGIGQISSEVPQNLSASRPQDRQFILSSKKLLLSDSGFYLCAWIDRKGTDTQYFGPGTRLTVL.